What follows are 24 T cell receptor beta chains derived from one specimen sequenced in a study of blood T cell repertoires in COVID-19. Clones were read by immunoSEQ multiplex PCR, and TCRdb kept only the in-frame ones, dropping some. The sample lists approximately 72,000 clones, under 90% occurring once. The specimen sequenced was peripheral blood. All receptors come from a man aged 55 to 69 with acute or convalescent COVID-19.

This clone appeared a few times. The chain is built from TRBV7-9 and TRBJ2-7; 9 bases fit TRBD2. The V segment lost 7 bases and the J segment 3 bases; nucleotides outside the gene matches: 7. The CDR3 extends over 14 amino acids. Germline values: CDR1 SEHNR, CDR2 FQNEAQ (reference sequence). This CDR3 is CASTIAGANYEQYF. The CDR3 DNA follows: TGTGCCAGCACCATAGCGGGGGCCAACTACGAGCAGTACTTC.

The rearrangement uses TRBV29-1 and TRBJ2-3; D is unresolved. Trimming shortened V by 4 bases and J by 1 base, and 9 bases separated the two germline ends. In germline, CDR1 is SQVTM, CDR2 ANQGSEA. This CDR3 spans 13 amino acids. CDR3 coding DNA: TGCAGCGTTGCAGTAGGAGGCACAGATACGCAGTATTTT. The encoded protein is CSVAVGGTDTQYF.

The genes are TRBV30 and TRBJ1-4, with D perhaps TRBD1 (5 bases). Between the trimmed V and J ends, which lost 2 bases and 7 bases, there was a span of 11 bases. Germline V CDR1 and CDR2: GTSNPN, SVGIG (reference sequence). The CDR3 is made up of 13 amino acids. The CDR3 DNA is TGTGCCTGGAGTATTCAGGGCGGTGAAAAACTGTTTTTT. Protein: CAWSIQGGEKLFF.

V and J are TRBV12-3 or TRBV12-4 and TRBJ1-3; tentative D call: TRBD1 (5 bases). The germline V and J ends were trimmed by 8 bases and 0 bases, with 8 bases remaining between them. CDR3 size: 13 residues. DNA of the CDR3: TGTGCCAGCGGCACAGGCTCTGGAAACACCATATATTTT. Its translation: CASGTGSGNTIYF.

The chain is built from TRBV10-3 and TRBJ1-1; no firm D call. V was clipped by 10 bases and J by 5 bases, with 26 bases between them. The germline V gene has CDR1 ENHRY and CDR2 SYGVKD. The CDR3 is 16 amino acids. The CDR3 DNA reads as TGTGCCAGTCGGGTCCGGCCGACGTTGAGGGAGACTGAAGCTTTCTTT. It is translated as CASRVRPTLRETEAFF.

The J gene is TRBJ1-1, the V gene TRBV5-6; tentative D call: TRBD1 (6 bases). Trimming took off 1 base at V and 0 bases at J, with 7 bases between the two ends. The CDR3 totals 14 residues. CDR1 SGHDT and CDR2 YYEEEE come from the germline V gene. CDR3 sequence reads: CASSLTGMNTEAFF. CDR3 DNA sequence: TGTGCCAGCAGCTTGACAGGGATGAACACTGAAGCTTTCTTT.

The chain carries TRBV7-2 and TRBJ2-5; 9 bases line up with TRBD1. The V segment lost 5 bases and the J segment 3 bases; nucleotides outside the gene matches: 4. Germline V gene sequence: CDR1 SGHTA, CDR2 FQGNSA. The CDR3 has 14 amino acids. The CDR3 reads CASSPRTGEETQYF. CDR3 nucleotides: TGTGCCAGCAGCCCACGGACAGGGGAAGAGACCCAGTACTTC. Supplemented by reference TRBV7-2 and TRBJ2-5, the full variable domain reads GAGVSQSPSNKVTEKGKDVELRCDPISGHTALYWYRQSLGQGLEFLIYFQGNSAPDKSGLPSDRFSAERTGGSVSTLTIQRTQQEDSAVYLCASSPRTGEETQYFGPGTRLLVL.

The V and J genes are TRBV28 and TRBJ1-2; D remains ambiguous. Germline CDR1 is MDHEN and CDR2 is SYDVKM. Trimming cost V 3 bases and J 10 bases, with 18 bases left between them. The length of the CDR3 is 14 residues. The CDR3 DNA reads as TGTGCCAGCAGTTTTCCGGGAGGCTCGAATGACTACACCTTC. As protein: CASSFPGGSNDYTF.

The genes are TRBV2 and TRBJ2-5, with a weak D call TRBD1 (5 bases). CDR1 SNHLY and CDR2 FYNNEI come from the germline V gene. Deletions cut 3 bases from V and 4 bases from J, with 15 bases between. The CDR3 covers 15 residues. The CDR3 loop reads CASSEGPGFVETQYF. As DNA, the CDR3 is TGTGCCAGCAGTGAGGGGCCAGGCTTCGTAGAGACCCAGTACTTC.

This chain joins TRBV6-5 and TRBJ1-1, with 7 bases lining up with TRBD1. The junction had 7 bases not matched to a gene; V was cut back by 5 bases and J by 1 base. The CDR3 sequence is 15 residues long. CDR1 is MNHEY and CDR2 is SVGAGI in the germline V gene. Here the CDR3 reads CASSPQGVPNTEAFF. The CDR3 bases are TGTGCCAGCAGTCCCCAGGGGGTCCCGAACACTGAAGCTTTCTTT.

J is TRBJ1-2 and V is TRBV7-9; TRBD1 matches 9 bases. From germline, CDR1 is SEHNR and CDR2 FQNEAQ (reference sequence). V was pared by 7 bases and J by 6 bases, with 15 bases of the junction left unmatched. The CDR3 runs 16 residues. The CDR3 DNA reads TGTGCCAGCACCCAAGCCGGGACAGGGAATCTCCATGGCTACACCTTC. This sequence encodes CASTQAGTGNLHGYTF. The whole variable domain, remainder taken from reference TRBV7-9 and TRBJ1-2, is DTGVSQNPRHKITKRGQNVTFRCDPISEHNRLYWYRQTLGQGPEFLTYFQNEAQLEKSRLLSDRFSAERPKGSFSTLEIQRTEQGDSAMYLCASTQAGTGNLHGYTFGSGTRLTVV.

This CDR3 is CASSPKGVGQPQHF. The CDR3 nucleotides read TGTGCCAGCAGTCCAAAGGGGGTGGGTCAGCCCCAGCATTTT. The rearrangement joins TRBV27 to TRBJ1-5, with a possible D match to TRBD1 (6 bases). The V end was cut by 5 bases, the J end by 6 bases, with 14 bases between. CDR1 is MNHEY, CDR2 SMNVEV, per germline (reference sequence). This CDR3 contains 14 residues.

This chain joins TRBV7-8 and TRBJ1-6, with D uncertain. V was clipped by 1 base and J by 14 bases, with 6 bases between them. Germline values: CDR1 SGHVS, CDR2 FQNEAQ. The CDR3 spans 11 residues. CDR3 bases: TGTGCCAGCAGCTTAGGGGCATCCCTCCACTTT. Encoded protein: CASSLGASLHF.

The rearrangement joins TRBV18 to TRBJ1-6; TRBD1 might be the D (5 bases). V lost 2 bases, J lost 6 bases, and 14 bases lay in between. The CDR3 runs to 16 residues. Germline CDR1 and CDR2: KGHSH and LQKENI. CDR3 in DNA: TGTGCCAGCTCACCATCCAGGGTCGGCGGTAATTCACCCCTCCACTTT. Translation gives CASSPSRVGGNSPLHF.

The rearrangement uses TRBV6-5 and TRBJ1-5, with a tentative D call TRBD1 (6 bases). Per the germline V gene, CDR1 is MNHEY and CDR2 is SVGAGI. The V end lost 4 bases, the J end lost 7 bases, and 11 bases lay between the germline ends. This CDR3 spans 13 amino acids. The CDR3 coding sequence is TGTGCCAGCAGTTTTGGGGGCACCCAGCCCCAGCATTTT. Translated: CASSFGGTQPQHF.

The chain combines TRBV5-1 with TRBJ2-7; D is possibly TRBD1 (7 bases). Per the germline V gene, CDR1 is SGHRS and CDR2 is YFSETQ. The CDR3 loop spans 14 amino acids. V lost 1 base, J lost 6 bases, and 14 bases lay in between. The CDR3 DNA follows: TGCGCCAGCAGCTTGTCGGCAGGGGGGCGCGAGCAGTACTTC. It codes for CASSLSAGGREQYF.

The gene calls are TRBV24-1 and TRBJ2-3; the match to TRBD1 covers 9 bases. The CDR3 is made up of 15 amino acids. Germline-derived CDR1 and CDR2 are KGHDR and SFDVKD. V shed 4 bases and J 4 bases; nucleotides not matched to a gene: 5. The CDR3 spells CATSDGQGSADTQYF. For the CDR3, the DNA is TGTGCCACCAGTGACGGACAGGGGAGCGCAGATACGCAGTATTTT.

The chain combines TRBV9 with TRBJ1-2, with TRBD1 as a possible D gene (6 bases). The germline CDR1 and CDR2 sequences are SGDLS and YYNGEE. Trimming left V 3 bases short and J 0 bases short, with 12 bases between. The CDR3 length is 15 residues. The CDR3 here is CASSAVGHSNYGYTF. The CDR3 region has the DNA TGTGCCAGCAGCGCGGTGGGACACTCTAACTATGGCTACACCTTC.

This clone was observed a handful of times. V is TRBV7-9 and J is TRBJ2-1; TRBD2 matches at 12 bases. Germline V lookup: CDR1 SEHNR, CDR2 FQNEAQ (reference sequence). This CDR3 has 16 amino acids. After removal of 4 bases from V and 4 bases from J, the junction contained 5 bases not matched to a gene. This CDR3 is CASSSSGGAEYNEQFF. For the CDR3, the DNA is TGTGCCAGCAGCTCTAGCGGGGGGGCGGAATACAATGAGCAGTTCTTC.

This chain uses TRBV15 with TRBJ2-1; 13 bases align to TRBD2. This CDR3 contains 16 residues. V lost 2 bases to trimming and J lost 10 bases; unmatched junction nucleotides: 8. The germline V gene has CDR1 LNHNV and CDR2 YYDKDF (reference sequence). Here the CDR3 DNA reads TGTGCCACCAGCAGACGAACTCCGGGACTAGCGGGGGAGCAGTTCTTC. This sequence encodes CATSRRTPGLAGEQFF.

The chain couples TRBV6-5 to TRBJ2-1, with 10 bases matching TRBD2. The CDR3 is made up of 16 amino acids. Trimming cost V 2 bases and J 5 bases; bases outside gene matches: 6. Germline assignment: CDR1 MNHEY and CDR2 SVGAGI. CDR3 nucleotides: TGTGCCAGCAGTTACGAGCGGGGGGGCCGGAACAATGAGCAGTTCTTC. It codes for CASSYERGGRNNEQFF.

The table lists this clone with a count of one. The CDR3 nucleotides read TGTGCCAGCAGCTCAGGACAGGGGAGTGGGACTGAAGCTTTCTTT. Translated, it gives CASSSGQGSGTEAFF. V usage is TRBV9 and J usage is TRBJ1-1; 9 positions match TRBD1. V shed 4 bases, J shed 5 bases, and the junction held 9 bases outside the gene matches. The CDR3 length is 15 residues. CDR1 and CDR2 (germline): SGDLS, YYNGEE.

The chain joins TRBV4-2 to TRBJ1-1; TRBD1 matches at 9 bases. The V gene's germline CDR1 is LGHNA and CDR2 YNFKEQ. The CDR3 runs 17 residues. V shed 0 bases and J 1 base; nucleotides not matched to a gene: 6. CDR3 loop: CASSQDRRTGANTEAFF. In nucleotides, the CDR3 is TGTGCCAGCAGCCAAGATCGTCGGACAGGGGCGAACACTGAAGCTTTCTTT.

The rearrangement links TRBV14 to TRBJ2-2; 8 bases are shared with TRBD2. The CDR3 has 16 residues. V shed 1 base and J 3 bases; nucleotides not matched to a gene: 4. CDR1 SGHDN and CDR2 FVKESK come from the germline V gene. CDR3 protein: CASSQVRLAYTGELFF. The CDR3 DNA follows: TGTGCCAGCAGCCAAGTTCGACTAGCGTACACCGGGGAGCTGTTTTTT.